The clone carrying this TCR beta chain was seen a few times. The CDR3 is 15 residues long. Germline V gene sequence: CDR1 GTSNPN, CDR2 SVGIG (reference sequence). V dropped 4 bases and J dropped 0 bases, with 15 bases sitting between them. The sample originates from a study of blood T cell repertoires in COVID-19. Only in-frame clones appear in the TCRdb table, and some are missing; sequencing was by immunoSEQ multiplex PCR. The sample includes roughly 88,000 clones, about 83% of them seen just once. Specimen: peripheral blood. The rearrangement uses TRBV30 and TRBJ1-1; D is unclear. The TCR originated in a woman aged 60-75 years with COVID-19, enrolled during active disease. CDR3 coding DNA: TGTGCCTGGATAATGACTGCAGCTATGAACACTGAAGCTTTCTTT. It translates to CAWIMTAAMNTEAFF.